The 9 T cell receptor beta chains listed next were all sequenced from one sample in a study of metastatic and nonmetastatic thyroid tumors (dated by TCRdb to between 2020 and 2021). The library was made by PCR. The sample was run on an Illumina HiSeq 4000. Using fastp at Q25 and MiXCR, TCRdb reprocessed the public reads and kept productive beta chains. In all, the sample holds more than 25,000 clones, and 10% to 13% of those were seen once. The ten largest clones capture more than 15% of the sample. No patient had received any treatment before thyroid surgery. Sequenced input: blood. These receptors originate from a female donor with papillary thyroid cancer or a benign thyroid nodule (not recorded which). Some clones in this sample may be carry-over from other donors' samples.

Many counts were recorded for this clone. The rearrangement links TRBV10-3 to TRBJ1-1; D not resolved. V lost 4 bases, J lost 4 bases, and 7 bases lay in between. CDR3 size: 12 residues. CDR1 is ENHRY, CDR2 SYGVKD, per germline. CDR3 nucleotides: TGTGCCATCAGTGTAGAGGGCACTGAAGCTTTCTTT. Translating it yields CAISVEGTEAFF.

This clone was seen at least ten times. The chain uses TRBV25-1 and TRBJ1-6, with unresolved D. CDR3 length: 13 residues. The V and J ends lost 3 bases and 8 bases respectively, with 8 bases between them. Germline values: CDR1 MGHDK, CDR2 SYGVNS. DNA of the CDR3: TGTGCCAGCAGTGAGGCGGCGGATTCACCCCTCCACTTT. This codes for CASSEAADSPLHF.

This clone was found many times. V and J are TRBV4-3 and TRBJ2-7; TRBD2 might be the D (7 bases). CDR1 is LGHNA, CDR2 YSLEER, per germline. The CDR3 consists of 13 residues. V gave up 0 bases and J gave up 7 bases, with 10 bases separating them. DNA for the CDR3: TGCGCCAGCAGCCAAGAGGGGGGGGCTGAGCAGTACTTC. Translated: CASSQEGGAEQYF.

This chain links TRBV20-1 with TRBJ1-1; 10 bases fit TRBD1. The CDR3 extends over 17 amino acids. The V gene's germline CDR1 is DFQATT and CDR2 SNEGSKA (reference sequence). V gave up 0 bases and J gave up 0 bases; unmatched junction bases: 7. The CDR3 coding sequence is TGCAGTGCTAGAGAGTTCCGACAGGGGGCAATGAACACTGAAGCTTTCTTT. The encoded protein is CSAREFRQGAMNTEAFF.

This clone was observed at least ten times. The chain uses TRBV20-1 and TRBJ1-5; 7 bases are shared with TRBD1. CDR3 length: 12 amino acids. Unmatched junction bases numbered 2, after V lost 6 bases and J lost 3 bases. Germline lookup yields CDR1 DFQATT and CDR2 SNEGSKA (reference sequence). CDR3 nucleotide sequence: TGCAGTGCAGGGACAGTCAATCAGCCCCAGCATTTT. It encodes CSAGTVNQPQHF.

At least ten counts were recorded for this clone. This CDR3 is CASSQSPSAGYGYTF. The CDR3 nucleotides are TGCGCCAGCAGCCAAAGCCCGTCCGCCGGCTATGGCTACACCTTC. The rearrangement uses TRBV4-3 and TRBJ1-2; D ambiguous. The ends were cut back, 2 bases at V and 4 bases at J, with 14 bases in the middle. The CDR3 sequence is 15 residues long. The germline V gene has CDR1 LGHNA and CDR2 YSLEER.

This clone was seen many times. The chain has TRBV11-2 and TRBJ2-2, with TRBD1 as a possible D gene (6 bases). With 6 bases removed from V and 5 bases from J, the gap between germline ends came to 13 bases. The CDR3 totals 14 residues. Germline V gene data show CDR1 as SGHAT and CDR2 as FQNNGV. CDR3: CASSTQGRTGELFF. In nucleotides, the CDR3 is TGTGCCAGCAGTACACAGGGAAGGACCGGGGAGCTGTTTTTT.

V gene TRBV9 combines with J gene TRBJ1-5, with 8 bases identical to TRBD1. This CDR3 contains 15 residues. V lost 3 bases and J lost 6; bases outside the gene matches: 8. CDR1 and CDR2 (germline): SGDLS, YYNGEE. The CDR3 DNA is TGTGCCAGCAGCGGAGGGGCAGGGGGCAGTCAGCCCCAGCATTTT. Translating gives CASSGGAGGSQPQHF.

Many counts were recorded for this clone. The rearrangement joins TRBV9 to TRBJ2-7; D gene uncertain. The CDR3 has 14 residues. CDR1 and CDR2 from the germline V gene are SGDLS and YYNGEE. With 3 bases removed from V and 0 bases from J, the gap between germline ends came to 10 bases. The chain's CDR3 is CASSDYPHSYEQYF. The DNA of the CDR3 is TGTGCCAGCAGCGACTACCCACACTCCTACGAGCAGTACTTC.